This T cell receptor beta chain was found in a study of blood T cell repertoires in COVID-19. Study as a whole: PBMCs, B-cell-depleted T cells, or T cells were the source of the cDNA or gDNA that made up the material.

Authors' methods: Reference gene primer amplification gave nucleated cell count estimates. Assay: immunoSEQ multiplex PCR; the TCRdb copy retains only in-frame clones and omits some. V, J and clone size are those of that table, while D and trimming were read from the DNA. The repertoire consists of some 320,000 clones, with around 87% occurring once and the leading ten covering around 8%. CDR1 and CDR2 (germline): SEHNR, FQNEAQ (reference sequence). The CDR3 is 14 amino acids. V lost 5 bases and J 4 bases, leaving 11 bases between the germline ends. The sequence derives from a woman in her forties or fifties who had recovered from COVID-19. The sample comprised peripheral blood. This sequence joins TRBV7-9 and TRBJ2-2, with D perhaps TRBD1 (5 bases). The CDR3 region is CASSPGFGTGELFF. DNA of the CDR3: TGTGCCAGCAGCCCAGGGTTCGGCACCGGGGAGCTGTTTTTT.